This T cell receptor beta chain was sequenced in a study of CD8 T cells in Susac syndrome (dated by TCRdb to between 2019 and 2020). About the investigation overall: The study used repertoire sequencing to test whether antigen drove CD8+ T cell activation and differentiation in Susac syndrome. The study compared CD8+ T cell repertoire clonality among about a dozen healthy donors, roughly 14 Susac syndrome patients and approximately 16 multiple sclerosis patients.

Peripheral blood CD8+ and CD4+ T cells from healthy donors, Susac syndrome patients and multiple sclerosis patients were profiled using high-throughput TCR beta sequencing. Multiple sclerosis controls were treatment-naive patients with stable or active relapsing-remitting disease fulfilling revised McDonald criteria. Bulk CD8+ and CD4+ T cells were purified magnetically by negative isolation, whereas CD8+ TEMRA cells were enriched by FACS. Blood was drawn into EDTA tubes, processed within 24 hours, and PBMCs were isolated by density gradient centrifugation. PBMCs intended for TCR sequencing were cryopreserved in liquid nitrogen and thawed later in a water bath at 37 degrees C. Purity of sorted or isolated CD4+, CD8+ and CD8+ TEMRA cells was at least 90%. RNA was extracted using the RNeasy kit, and roughly 0.45 to 1 ug of the RNA was reverse transcribed with random hexamers. The immunoSEQ multiplex PCR assay, covering 54 Vbeta and 13 Jbeta segments, was used to amplify TCR beta CDR3 regions. PCR amplification bias was corrected by using a synthetic template baseline for primer optimization and computational correction. On the authors' methods: Reads were annotated to V, D and J genes per IMGT and analyzed with immunoSEQ Analyzer, keeping only productive sequences. Clonality was computed as one minus Shannon entropy normalized by log2 of the number of productive unique sequences. For each patient and control, public and private clones were evaluated among the 100 most prevalent clones. Clones were defined as Susac-specific when absent from the healthy and MS cohorts, from roughly 1,100 published viral clones and from other ImmuneACCESS disease sequences. TCRdb itself trimmed the public reads at Q25 with fastp, ran MiXCR and retained productive beta chains. Rows merge per CDR3 protein into single entries with the most common DNA and genes. None of the V and J calls come from the authors' own analysis; TCRdb made them. The table for this sample lists 100,000 to 150,000 distinct CDR3 sequences; just over 90% of them were counted only once. The ten largest clones add up to 0.25% to 0.35% of the sample.

To note about this clonotype: Its antigen is currently not known. Base qualities are not recorded, but no much larger clone differs from it by a single base.

What the authors observed across the whole study: The TCR sequencing and HLA analysis was acknowledged to have included a relatively small number of individuals.

The clonotype originates from a human donor with multiple sclerosis. What was sequenced was CD8+ T cells from PBMCs.

The CDR3 loop reads CASSARTRRIEKLFF. The sequenced DNA: TGTGCCAGCAGCGCCCGGACAAGGAGGATTGAAAAACTGTTTTTT. The chain uses TRBV13 and TRBJ1-4, and possibly TRBD1, on 5 matching bases. CDR1 and CDR2 are read off the germline V gene (reference sequence) as PRHDT and FYEKMQ. The CDR3 runs 15 residues from the cysteine to the phenylalanine. The kept DNA is CDR3 alone, 45 bases in frame from the first base. The V and J ends are trimmed by 5 bases and 7 bases, leaving 17 bases between them.